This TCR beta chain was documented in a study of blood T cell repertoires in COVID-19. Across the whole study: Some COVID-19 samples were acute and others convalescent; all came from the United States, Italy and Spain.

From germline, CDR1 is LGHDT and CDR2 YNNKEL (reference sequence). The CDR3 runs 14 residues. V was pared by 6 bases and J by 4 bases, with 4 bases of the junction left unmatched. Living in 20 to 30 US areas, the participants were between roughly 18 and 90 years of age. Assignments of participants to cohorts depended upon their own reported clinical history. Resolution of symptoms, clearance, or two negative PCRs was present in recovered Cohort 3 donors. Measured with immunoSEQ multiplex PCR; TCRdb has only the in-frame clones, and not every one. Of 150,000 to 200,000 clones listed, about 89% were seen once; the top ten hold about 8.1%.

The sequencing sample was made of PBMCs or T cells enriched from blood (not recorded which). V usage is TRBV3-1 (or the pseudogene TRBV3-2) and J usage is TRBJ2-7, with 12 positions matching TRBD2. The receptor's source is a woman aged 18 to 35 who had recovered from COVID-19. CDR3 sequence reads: CASRPGLAGYEQYF. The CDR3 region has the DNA TGTGCCAGCAGACCAGGACTAGCGGGATACGAGCAGTACTTC.